These T cell receptor beta chains were read from a single sample in a study of blood T cell repertoires in COVID-19. The repertoire was sequenced with immunoSEQ multiplex PCR; TCRdb's copy has only in-frame clones and lacks some. The data show about 150,000 clones, 76% seen once. The sample was peripheral blood. Receptor source: a man aged 60 to 75 with acute or convalescent COVID-19. Each CDR3 is given with its conserved first and last residue. D genes are given only for firm matches. Expanded clones are given a class, and other clones once, few, many or no size at all.

V: TRBV18
size: -
J: TRBJ1-5
D: -
CDR3: CASSAGSNQPQHF
DNA: TGTGCCAGCTCAGCCGGGTCCAATCAGCCCCAGCATTTT

V: TRBV4-2
size: -
J: TRBJ2-3
D: TRBD2
CDR3: CASSQELAGTDTQYF
DNA: TGTGCCAGCAGCCAAGAGCTAGCGGGGACAGATACGCAGTATTTT

V: TRBV4-1
size: once
J: TRBJ2-3
D: TRBD2
CDR3: CASSIWGGSTDTQYF
DNA: TGCGCCAGCTCTATATGGGGGGGTAGTACAGATACGCAGTATTTT

V: TRBV5-1
size: -
J: TRBJ2-5
D: -
CDR3: CASSRGGEQETQYF
DNA: TGCGCCAGCAGCCGAGGGGGGGAACAAGAGACCCAGTACTTC

V: TRBV5-1
size: -
J: TRBJ2-1
D: -
CDR3: CASSLDYLYNEQFF
DNA: TGCGCCAGCAGCTTGGACTACCTCTACAATGAGCAGTTCTTC

V: TRBV4-1
size: -
J: TRBJ2-3
D: TRBD1
CDR3: CASSPGPGQITDTQYF
DNA: TGCGCCAGCAGCCCTGGCCCGGGACAGATCACAGATACGCAGTATTTT

V: TRBV3-1/TRBV3-2
size: -
J: TRBJ2-4
D: -
CDR3: CASSHPRGNIQYF
DNA: TGTGCCAGCAGCCACCCCAGGGGAAACATTCAGTACTTC

V: TRBV7-9
size: -
J: TRBJ1-2
D: -
CDR3: CASSLLGADYGYTF
DNA: TGTGCCAGCAGCTTATTGGGGGCTGACTATGGCTACACCTTC

V: TRBV20-1
size: -
J: TRBJ1-1
D: -
CDR3: CSPEVSASAFF
DNA: TGCAGTCCGGAGGTCTCCGCATCCGCTTTCTTT

V: TRBV6-1
size: few
J: TRBJ2-7
D: TRBD2
CDR3: CASSEGEGLAGFYEQYF
DNA: TGTGCCAGCAGTGAAGGGGAAGGACTAGCGGGCTTCTACGAGCAGTACTTC

V: TRBV11-2
size: once
J: TRBJ2-7
D: -
CDR3: CASSVRDWVYEQYF
DNA: TGTGCCAGCAGCGTCCGGGACTGGGTCTACGAGCAGTACTTC

V: TRBV5-8
size: -
J: TRBJ2-7
D: TRBD1
CDR3: CASSRDRGLSYEQYF
DNA: TGTGCCAGCAGCCGGGACAGGGGCCTCTCCTACGAGCAGTACTTC

V: TRBV6-4
size: -
J: TRBJ2-4
D: -
CDR3: CASSPQERPAKNIQYF
DNA: TGTGCCAGCAGCCCCCAGGAGCGGCCAGCCAAAAACATTCAGTACTTC

V: TRBV7-2
size: few
J: TRBJ2-1
D: -
CDR3: CASSLDFSAYNEQFF
DNA: TGTGCCAGCAGCTTGGACTTTTCCGCCTACAATGAGCAGTTCTTC

V: TRBV7-9
size: few
J: TRBJ2-5
D: TRBD1
CDR3: CASSPGGQETQYF
DNA: TGTGCCAGCAGCCCAGGGGGCCAAGAGACCCAGTACTTC

V: TRBV5-1
size: few
J: TRBJ2-3
D: TRBD2
CDR3: CASSLGLATSTDTQYF
DNA: TGCGCCAGCAGCTTGGGACTAGCGACATCCACAGATACGCAGTATTTT

V: TRBV5-4
size: -
J: TRBJ1-6
D: TRBD1
CDR3: CASRSGTGGGSSYNSPLHF
DNA: TGTGCCAGCAGGTCCGGGACAGGGGGCGGAAGCTCCTATAATTCACCCCTCCACTTT

V: TRBV27
size: -
J: TRBJ2-7
D: -
CDR3: CASSFSPLHPGGYEQYF
DNA: TGTGCCAGCAGTTTCTCACCCCTCCACCCCGGCGGGTACGAGCAGTACTTC

V: TRBV19
size: -
J: TRBJ2-2
D: -
CDR3: CASSIRRSGTGELFF
DNA: TGTGCCAGTAGTATCCGCCGGAGCGGCACCGGGGAGCTGTTTTTT

V: TRBV7-8
size: few
J: TRBJ2-3
D: TRBD2
CDR3: CASSLVVAGDAADTQYF
DNA: TGTGCCAGCAGCTTAGTGGTAGCGGGAGACGCGGCAGATACGCAGTATTTT

V: TRBV6-5
size: -
J: TRBJ1-3
D: TRBD1
CDR3: CASSPDRAAGNTIYF
DNA: TGTGCCAGCAGTCCGGACAGGGCGGCCGGAAACACCATATATTTT

V: TRBV7-6
size: -
J: TRBJ2-5
D: -
CDR3: CASSHRVTETQYF
DNA: TGTGCCAGCAGCCACAGGGTCACGGAGACCCAGTACTTC

V: TRBV10-1
size: -
J: TRBJ2-7
D: TRBD1
CDR3: CASSESGDRVEQYF
DNA: TGCGCCAGCAGTGAGTCGGGGGACAGGGTCGAGCAGTACTTC

V: TRBV18
size: -
J: TRBJ1-5
D: TRBD1
CDR3: CASSERQGEGNQPQHF
DNA: TGTGCCAGCTCAGAACGACAGGGAGAGGGCAATCAGCCCCAGCATTTT

V: TRBV6-2/TRBV6-3
size: -
J: TRBJ2-6
D: -
CDR3: CASSYAPGAGANVLTF
DNA: TGTGCCAGCAGTTACGCGCCAGGGGCTGGGGCCAACGTCCTGACTTTC

V: TRBV7-2
size: -
J: TRBJ2-3
D: -
CDR3: CASSFPSTDTQYF
DNA: TGTGCCAGCAGCTTTCCTAGCACAGATACGCAGTATTTT